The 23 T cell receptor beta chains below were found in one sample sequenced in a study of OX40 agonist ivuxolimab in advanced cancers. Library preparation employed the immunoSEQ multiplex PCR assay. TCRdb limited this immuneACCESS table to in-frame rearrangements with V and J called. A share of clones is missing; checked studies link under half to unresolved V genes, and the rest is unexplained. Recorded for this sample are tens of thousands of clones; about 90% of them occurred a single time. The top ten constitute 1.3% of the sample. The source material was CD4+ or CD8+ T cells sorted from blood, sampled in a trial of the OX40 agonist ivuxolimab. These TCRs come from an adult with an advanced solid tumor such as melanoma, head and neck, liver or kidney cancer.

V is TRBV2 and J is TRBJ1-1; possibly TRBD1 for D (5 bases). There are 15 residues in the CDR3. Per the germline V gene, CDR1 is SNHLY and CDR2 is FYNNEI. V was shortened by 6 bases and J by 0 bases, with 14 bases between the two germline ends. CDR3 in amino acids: CASRISGVLNTEAFF. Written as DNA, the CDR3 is TGTGCCAGCAGGATTTCGGGGGTATTGAACACTGAAGCTTTCTTT.

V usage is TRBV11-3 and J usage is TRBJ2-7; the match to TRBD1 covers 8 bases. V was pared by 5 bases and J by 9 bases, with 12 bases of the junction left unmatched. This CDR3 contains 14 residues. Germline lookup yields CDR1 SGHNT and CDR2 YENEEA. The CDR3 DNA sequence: TGTGCCAGCAGCCCCGGACAGGGTATCGGCGGGCAGTACTTC. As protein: CASSPGQGIGGQYF. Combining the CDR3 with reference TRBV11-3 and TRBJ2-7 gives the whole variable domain EAGVVQSPRYKIIEKKQPVAFWCNPISGHNTLYWYLQNLGQGPELLIRYENEEAVDDSQLPKDRFSAERLKGVDSTLKIQPAELGDSAVYLCASSPGQGIGGQYFGPGTRLTVT.

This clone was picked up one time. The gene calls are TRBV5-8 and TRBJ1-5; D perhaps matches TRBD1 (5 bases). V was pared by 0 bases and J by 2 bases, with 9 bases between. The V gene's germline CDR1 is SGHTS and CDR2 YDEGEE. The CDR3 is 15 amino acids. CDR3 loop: CASSLGGAGNQPQHF. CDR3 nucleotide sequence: TGTGCCAGCAGCTTGGGAGGGGCTGGCAATCAGCCCCAGCATTTT.

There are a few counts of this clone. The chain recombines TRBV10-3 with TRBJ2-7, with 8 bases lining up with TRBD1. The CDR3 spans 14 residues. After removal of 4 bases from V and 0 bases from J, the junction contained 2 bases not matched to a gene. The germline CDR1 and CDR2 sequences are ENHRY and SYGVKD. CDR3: CAISAGTGSYEQYF. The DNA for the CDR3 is TGTGCCATCAGTGCGGGGACAGGCTCCTACGAGCAGTACTTC.

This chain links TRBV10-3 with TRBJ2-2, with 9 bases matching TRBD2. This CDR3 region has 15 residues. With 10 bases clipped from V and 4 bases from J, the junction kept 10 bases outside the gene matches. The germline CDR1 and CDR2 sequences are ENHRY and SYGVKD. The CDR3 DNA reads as TGTGCCACCCTTAGCGGGAGTTGGAGCACCGGGGAGCTGTTTTTT. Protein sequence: CATLSGSWSTGELFF.

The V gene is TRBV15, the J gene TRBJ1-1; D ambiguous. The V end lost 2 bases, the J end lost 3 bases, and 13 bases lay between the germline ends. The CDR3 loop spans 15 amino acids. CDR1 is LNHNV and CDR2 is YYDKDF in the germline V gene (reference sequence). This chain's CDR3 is CATSRITGLDTEAFF. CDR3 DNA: TGTGCCACCAGCAGAATCACCGGGCTGGACACTGAAGCTTTCTTT.

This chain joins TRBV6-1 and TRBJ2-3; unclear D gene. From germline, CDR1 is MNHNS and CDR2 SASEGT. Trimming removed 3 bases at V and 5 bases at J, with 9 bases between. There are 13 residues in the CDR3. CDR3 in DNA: TGTGCCAGCAGTGAGGTCTTACGAGATACGCAGTATTTT. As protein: CASSEVLRDTQYF.

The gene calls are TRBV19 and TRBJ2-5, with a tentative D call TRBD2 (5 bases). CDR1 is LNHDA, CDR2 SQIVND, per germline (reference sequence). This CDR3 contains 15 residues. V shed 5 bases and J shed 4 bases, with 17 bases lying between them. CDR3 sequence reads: CASSLSASPGETQYF. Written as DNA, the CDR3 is TGTGCCAGTAGTCTTAGCGCCAGCCCTGGAGAGACCCAGTACTTC.

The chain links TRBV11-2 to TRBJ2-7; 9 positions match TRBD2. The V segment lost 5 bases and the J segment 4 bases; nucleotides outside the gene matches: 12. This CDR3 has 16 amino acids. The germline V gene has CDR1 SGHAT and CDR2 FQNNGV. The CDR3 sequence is CASSQHDSGSLYEQYF. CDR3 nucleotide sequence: TGTGCCAGCAGCCAACATGATAGCGGGAGTTTGTACGAGCAGTACTTC. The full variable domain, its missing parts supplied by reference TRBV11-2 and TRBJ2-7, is EAGVAQSPRYKIIEKRQSVAFWCNPISGHATLYWYQQILGQGPKLLIQFQNNGVVDDSQLPKDRFSAERLKGVDSTLKIQPAKLEDSAVYLCASSQHDSGSLYEQYFGPGTRLTVT.

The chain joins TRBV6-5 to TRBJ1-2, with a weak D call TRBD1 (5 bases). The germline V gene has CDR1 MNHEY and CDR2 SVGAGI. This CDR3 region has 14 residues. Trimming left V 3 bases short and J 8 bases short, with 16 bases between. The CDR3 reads CASSYLADRGGYTF. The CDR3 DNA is TGTGCCAGCAGTTATTTGGCAGACCGGGGCGGCTACACCTTC.

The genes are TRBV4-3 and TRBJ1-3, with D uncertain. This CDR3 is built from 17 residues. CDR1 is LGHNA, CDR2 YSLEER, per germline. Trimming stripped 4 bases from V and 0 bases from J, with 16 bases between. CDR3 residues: CASSPGTPGISGNTIYF. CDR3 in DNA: TGCGCCAGCAGCCCCGGAACCCCAGGCATCTCTGGAAACACCATATATTTT.

The CDR3 DNA reads as TGCGCCAGCAGCGCGAGCATTGGGGTTGGCTATGGCTACACCTTC. Translation: CASSASIGVGYGYTF. The rearrangement uses TRBV5-1 and TRBJ1-2, with unresolved D. There are 15 residues in the CDR3. Germline V gene sequence: CDR1 SGHRS, CDR2 YFSETQ. V was cut by 4 bases and J by 4 bases, with 17 bases left in between.

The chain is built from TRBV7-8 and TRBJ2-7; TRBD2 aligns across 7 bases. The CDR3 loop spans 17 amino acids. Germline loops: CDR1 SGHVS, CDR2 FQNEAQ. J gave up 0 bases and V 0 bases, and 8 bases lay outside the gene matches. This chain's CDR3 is CASSLARSSGFSYEQYF. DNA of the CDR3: TGTGCCAGCAGCTTAGCGAGGAGTAGCGGGTTCTCCTACGAGCAGTACTTC. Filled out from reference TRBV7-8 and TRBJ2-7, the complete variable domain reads GAGVSQSPRYKVAKRGQDVALRCDPISGHVSLFWYQQALGQGPEFLTYFQNEAQLDKSGLPSDRFFAERPEGSVSTLKIQRTQQEDSAVYLCASSLARSSGFSYEQYFGPGTRLTVT.

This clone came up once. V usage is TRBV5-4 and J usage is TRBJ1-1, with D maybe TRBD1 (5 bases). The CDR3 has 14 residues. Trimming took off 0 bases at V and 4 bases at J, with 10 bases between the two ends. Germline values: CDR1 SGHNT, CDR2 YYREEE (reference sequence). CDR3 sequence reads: CASSLVQGITEAFF. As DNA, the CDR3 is TGTGCCAGCAGCTTGGTCCAGGGAATCACTGAAGCTTTCTTT.

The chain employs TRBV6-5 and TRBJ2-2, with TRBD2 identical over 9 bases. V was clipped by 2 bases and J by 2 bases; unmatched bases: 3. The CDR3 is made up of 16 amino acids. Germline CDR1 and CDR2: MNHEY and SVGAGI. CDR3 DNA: TGTGCCAGCAGTTACCTTGGGACTAGCAACACCGGGGAGCTGTTTTTT. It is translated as CASSYLGTSNTGELFF.

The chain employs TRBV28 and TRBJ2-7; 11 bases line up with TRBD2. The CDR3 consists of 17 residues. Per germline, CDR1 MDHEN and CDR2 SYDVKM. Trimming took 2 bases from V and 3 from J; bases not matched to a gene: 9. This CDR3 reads CASSLGASGRWSYEQYF. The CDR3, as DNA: TGTGCCAGCAGTTTAGGGGCTAGCGGGAGGTGGAGCTACGAGCAGTACTTC. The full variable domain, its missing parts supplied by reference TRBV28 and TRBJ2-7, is DVKVTQSSRYLVKRTGEKVFLECVQDMDHENMFWYRQDPGLGLRLIYFSYDVKMKEKGDIPEGYSVSREKKERFSLILESASTNQTSMYLCASSLGASGRWSYEQYFGPGTRLTVT.

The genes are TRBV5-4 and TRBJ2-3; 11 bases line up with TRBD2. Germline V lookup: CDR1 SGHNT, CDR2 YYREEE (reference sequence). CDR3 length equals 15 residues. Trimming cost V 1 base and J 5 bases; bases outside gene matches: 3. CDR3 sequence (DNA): TGTGCCAGCAGCTTGAAACTAGCGGGGGTAGATACGCAGTATTTT. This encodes CASSLKLAGVDTQYF.

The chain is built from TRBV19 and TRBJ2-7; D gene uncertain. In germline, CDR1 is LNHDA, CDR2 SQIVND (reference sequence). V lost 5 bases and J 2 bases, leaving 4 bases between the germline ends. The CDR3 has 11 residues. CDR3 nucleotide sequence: TGTGCCAGTAGTTCCGCCTACGAGCAGTACTTC. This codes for CASSSAYEQYF.

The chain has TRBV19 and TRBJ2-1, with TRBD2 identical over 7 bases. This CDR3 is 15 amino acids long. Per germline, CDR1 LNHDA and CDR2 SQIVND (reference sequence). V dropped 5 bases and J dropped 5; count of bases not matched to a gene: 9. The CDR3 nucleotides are TGTGCCAGTAGTCTGAGTCGGGGGGTCCACAATGAGCAGTTCTTC. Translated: CASSLSRGVHNEQFF. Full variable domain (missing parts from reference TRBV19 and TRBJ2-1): DGGITQSPKYLFRKEGQNVTLSCEQNLNHDAMYWYRQDPGQGLRLIYYSQIVNDFQKGDIAEGYSVSREKKESFPLTVTSAQKNPTAFYLCASSLSRGVHNEQFFGPGTRLTVL.

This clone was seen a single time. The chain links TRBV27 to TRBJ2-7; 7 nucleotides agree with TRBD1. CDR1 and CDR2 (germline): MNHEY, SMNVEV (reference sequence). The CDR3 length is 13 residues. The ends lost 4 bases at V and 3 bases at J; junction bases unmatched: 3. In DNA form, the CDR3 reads TGTGCCAGCAGTTCAGGACAGGTCTACGAGCAGTACTTC. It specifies CASSSGQVYEQYF.

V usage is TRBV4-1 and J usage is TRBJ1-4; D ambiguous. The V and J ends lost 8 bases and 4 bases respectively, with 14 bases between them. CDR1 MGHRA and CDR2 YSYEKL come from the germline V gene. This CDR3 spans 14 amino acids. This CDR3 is CASWTGRFNEKLFF. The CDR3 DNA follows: TGCGCCAGCTGGACCGGCCGATTTAATGAAAAACTGTTTTTT.

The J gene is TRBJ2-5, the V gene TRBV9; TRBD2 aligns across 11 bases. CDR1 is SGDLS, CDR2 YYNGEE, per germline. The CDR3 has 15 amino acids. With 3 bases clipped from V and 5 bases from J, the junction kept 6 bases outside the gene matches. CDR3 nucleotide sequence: TGTGCCAGCAGCGATAGCGGGAGGGTGGGTGAGACCCAGTACTTC. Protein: CASSDSGRVGETQYF.

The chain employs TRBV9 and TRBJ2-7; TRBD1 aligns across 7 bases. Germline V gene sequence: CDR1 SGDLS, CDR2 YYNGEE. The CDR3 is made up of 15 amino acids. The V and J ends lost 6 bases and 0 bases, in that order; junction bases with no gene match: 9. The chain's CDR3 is CASTKGRDSSYEQYF. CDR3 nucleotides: TGTGCCAGCACCAAAGGAAGGGACAGCTCCTACGAGCAGTACTTC.